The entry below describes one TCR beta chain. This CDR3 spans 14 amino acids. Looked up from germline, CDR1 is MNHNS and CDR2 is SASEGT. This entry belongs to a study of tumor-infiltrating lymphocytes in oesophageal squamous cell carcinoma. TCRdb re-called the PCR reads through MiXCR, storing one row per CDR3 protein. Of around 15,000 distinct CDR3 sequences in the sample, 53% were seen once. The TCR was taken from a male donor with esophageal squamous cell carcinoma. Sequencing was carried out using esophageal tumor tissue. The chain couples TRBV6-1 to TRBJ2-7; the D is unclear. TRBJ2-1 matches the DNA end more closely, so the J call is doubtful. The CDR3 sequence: CASSEKQVDNEQFF. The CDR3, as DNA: TGTGCCAGCAGTGAAAAGCAGGTCGACAATGAGCAGTTCTTC.